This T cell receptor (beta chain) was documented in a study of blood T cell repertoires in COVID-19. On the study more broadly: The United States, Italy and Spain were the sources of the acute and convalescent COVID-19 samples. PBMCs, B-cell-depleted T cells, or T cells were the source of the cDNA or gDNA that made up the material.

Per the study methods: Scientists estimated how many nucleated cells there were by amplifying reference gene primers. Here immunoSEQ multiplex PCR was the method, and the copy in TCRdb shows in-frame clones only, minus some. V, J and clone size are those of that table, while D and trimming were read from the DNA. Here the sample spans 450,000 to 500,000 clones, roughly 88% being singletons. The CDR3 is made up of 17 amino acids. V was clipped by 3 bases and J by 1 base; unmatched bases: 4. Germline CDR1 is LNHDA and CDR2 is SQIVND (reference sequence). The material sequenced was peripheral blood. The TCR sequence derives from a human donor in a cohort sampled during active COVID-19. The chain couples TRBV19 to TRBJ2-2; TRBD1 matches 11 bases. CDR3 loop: CASSIRTGGWNTGELFF. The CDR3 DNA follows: TGTGCCAGTAGTATTAGGACAGGGGGCTGGAACACCGGGGAGCTGTTTTTT.